This T cell receptor beta chain derives from a study of molecular identifiers for immune sequencing clone quantification. About the research overall: Four portions were sequenced after RNA from about 21,000 or 97,000 naive CD8 cells was split five ways in replicates. Findings of the study overall: Amid over 900,000 naive cells, spiked Jurkat TCR RNA from one cell was reportedly still detectable.

From germline, CDR1 is MNHEY and CDR2 SVGEGT. V dropped 7 bases and J dropped 8; count of bases not matched to a gene: 9. This CDR3 comprises 14 residues. TCRdb independently ran MiXCR on the PCR reads; one entry per CDR3 protein. The sample lists some 580,000 distinct CDR3 sequences; 25% were seen once. As concerns this clonotype: The antigen is not known.

Between roughly 19,000 and 1,100,000 sorted cells, with 10%, 30% or 50% RNA, yielded naive CD8 libraries. Sorting isolated naive CD8 T cells as CD8+CD4-CCR7+CD45RA+ events. Sequencing input: naive CD8+ T cells from blood, with Jurkat cell RNA spiked in. Stated subset: FACS-sorted CD8+CD4-CCR7+CD45RA+ naive T cells. V gene TRBV6-2 or TRBV6-3 combines with J gene TRBJ2-1, with TRBD1 identical over 9 bases. The TCR originated in a human donor in good health. Some libraries in this study had Jurkat cell RNA spiked in. The CDR3 loop is CASTDWTGVDEQFF. In nucleotides, the CDR3 is TGTGCCAGCACCGATTGGACAGGGGTGGATGAGCAGTTCTTC.